Below are 10 T cell receptor beta chains sequenced from a single sample in a study of T cell responses to AZD1222 COVID-19 vaccine. Sequencing used immunoSEQ multiplex PCR; TCRdb keeps in-frame clones, though not all of them. The table shows around 150,000 clones, with about 93% occurring only once. This material consisted of peripheral blood, taken 28 days after the second AZD1222 dose. The receptors come from an adult who received the AZD1222 COVID-19 vaccine.

This clone showed up just a few times. The rearrangement links TRBV12-3 or TRBV12-4 to TRBJ1-5, with D maybe TRBD1 (5 bases). The CDR3 spans 12 residues. V lost 2 bases and J 11 bases, leaving 10 bases between the germline ends. In DNA, the CDR3 is TGTGCCAGCAGTTTAAATAGACAGTCCCAGCATTTT. Translation: CASSLNRQSQHF.

The genes are TRBV4-1 and TRBJ2-7; D might be TRBD1 (6 bases). Germline CDR1 MGHRA, CDR2 YSYEKL. The CDR3 is 15 residues long. Trimming shortened V by 0 bases and J by 3 bases, and 12 bases separated the two germline ends. In DNA, the CDR3 is TGCGCCAGCAGCCAAGACAGGACAGCATTCTACGAGCAGTACTTC. Translated: CASSQDRTAFYEQYF.

V and J are TRBV23-1 and TRBJ1-3; 7 nucleotides line up with TRBD1. TRBV23-1 is classed as an ORF, of uncertain function. V gave up 2 bases and J gave up 0 bases; unmatched junction bases: 16. The CDR3 is 20 amino acids. The CDR3 region is CASSQHIGTATRGSGNTIYF. In DNA, the CDR3 is TGCGCCAGCAGTCAACACATAGGGACAGCCACGCGGGGCTCTGGAAACACCATATATTTT.

J is TRBJ1-4 and V is TRBV10-3, with D tentatively TRBD1 (6 bases). Trimming stripped 7 bases from V and 7 bases from J, with 13 bases between. Germline assignment: CDR1 ENHRY and CDR2 SYGVKD. This CDR3 is 13 amino acids long. The CDR3 region is CAINHRVGEKLFF. CDR3 nucleotides: TGTGCCATCAACCACAGGGTGGGTGAAAAACTGTTTTTT.

This chain joins TRBV19 and TRBJ1-1; D not resolved. This CDR3 is 12 amino acids long. Germline V gene sequence: CDR1 LNHDA, CDR2 SQIVND (reference sequence). V lost 7 bases and J 0 bases, leaving 6 bases between the germline ends. The CDR3 coding sequence is TGTGCCAGTACGTCCGTGAACACTGAAGCTTTCTTT. Translation: CASTSVNTEAFF.

The rearrangement joins TRBV6-2 or TRBV6-3 to TRBJ2-7, with D unresolved. Germline V gene sequence: CDR1 MNHEY, CDR2 SVGEGT. V lost 0 bases and J 0 bases, leaving 6 bases between the germline ends. The length of the CDR3 is 14 residues. The CDR3 loop is CASSYSTNSYEQYF. The CDR3, as DNA: TGTGCCAGCAGTTACTCGACAAACTCCTACGAGCAGTACTTC.

The chain links TRBV2 to TRBJ2-5; 9 bases line up with TRBD1. After removal of 8 bases from V and 4 bases from J, the junction contained 14 bases not matched to a gene. The V gene's germline CDR1 is SNHLY and CDR2 FYNNEI. This CDR3 spans 16 amino acids. CDR3 amino acids: CASRGEDRGLPETQYF. In nucleotides, the CDR3 is TGTGCCAGCCGGGGGGAGGACAGGGGACTGCCAGAGACCCAGTACTTC. The complete variable domain, with remaining parts taken from reference TRBV2 and TRBJ2-5, reads EPEVTQTPSHQVTQMGQEVILRCVPISNHLYFYWYRQILGQKVEFLVSFYNNEISEKSEIFDDQFSVERPDGSNFTLKIRSTKLEDSAMYFCASRGEDRGLPETQYFGPGTRLLVL.

This rearrangement joins TRBV25-1 to TRBJ2-4; D unresolved. The V end was cut by 7 bases, the J end by 10 bases, with 11 bases between. Germline V CDR1 and CDR2: MGHDK, SYGVNS. The CDR3 consists of 11 residues. This CDR3 reads CASMNYKIQYF. The CDR3 DNA sequence: TGTGCCAGCATGAACTACAAAATTCAGTACTTC.

In this sample, this clone turned up a few times. The chain uses TRBV6-5 and TRBJ1-1; no firm D call. The CDR3 spans 11 residues. Trimming removed 7 bases at V and 3 bases at J, with 6 bases between. Germline CDR1 and CDR2: MNHEY and SVGAGI. The CDR3 protein is CASNTYTEAFF. Written as DNA, the CDR3 is TGTGCCAGCAACACCTACACTGAAGCTTTCTTT.

The chain recombines TRBV28 with TRBJ2-1; 12 nucleotides align to TRBD2. The CDR3 consists of 20 residues. J gave up 6 bases and V 2 bases, and 17 bases lay outside the gene matches. Germline V gene lookup returns CDR1 MDHEN and CDR2 SYDVKM. The CDR3 is CASSLHPGSLAGGQGNEQFF. The CDR3 DNA follows: TGTGCCAGCAGTTTACACCCGGGATCCCTAGCGGGGGGGCAGGGCAATGAGCAGTTCTTC.